This is a list of T cell receptor beta chains from one sample in a study of post-analysis software for immune sequencing data. A single record per CDR3 protein comes from TCRdb applying MiXCR to the PCR reads. The sample comprises a few hundred thousand distinct CDR3 sequences, nearly 45% of which are singletons, and roughly 12% rests with the top ten. The sequencing input was blood. These receptors originate from a girl aged 5-17 years with multiple sclerosis. CDR3s include the opening cysteine and the closing phenylalanine or tryptophan. D genes are given only for firm matches. Some rows have no size entry. The others give once, few or many, or a class for an expanded clone.

>-|TRBV11-2|TRBJ1-4|few
TGTGCCAGCAGATCCGACGGATCAACTAATGAAAAACTGTTTTTT
CASRSDGSTNEKLFF
>TRBD1|TRBV12-3/TRBV12-4|TRBJ2-7|-
TGTGCCAGCAGATGGGACAGGGGGCACGAGCAGTACTTC
CASRWDRGHEQYF
>-|TRBV28|TRBJ2-7|few
TGTGCCAGCAGTTTAGCACAGTCCTACGAGCAGTACTTC
CASSLAQSYEQYF
>-|TRBV4-2|TRBJ2-5|-
TGTGCCAGCAGCTCAGGGGAGGCGGCCCAAGAGACCCAGTACTTC
CASSSGEAAQETQYF
>TRBD1|TRBV12-3/TRBV12-4|TRBJ2-7|-
TGTGCCAGCAGCCAGACAGGGCCCTCCTACGAGCAGTACTTC
CASSQTGPSYEQYF
>TRBD1|TRBV12-3/TRBV12-4|TRBJ2-5|few
TGTGCCAGCAGTTCCCCCCGGGACAGGGCTTCTGGGTGGGAGACCCAGTACTTC
CASSSPRDRASGWETQYF
>TRBD2|TRBV7-2|TRBJ2-1|-
TGTGCCAGCAGTGGGGGACTAGCAGGAGGATATGAGCAGTTCTTC
CASSGGLAGGYEQFF
>-|TRBV10-3|TRBJ2-1|-
TGTGCCATTAGGGGGTTGAATGAGCAGTTCTTC
CAIRGLNEQFF
>TRBD1|TRBV4-2|TRBJ2-1|-
TGTGCCAGCAGCCGAGGACAGGGTATTTCCAATGAGCAGTTCTTC
CASSRGQGISNEQFF
>TRBD2|TRBV3-1|TRBJ2-1|-
TGTGCCAGCAGCCAAGGCCTAGCGGGAGTAGCCTACAATGAGCAGTTCTTC
CASSQGLAGVAYNEQFF
>-|TRBV6-6|TRBJ2-5|few
TGTGCCAGCAGTTACTTGCTTACCTACAGGGATGGCGAGACCCAGTACTTC
CASSYLLTYRDGETQYF
>-|TRBV29-1|TRBJ1-4|-
TGCAGCGTTGACCGGACCGAAAAACTGTTTTTT
CSVDRTEKLFF
>TRBD2|TRBV18|TRBJ2-1|-
TGTGCCAGCTCATCCTGGACTAGCGGGAGGGCTAATAATGAGCAGTTCTTC
CASSSWTSGRANNEQFF
>TRBD1|TRBV3-1|TRBJ1-2|-
TGTGCCAGCAGCCAAGATTCGACAGGGCAGGACTATGGCTACACCTTC
CASSQDSTGQDYGYTF
>TRBD1|TRBV20-1|TRBJ2-7|-
TGCAGTGCTAGAGACGACAGGGCAAGATACGAGCAGTACTTC
CSARDDRARYEQYF
>TRBD1|TRBV20-1|TRBJ2-7|few
TGCAGTCCGATTAACGACAGGGGACACGAGCAGTACTTC
CSPINDRGHEQYF
>TRBD1|TRBV7-9|TRBJ2-1|few
TGTGCCAGCAGCCTAGGACCAGGGACAGGGCCTTACAATGAGCAGTTCTTC
CASSLGPGTGPYNEQFF
>TRBD2|TRBV28|TRBJ2-3|-
TGTGCCAGCAGTTCCCTCCTAGCGGCTAGCACAGATACGCAGTATTTT
CASSSLLAASTDTQYF
>-|TRBV28|TRBJ1-5|-
TGTGCCACCCGGTTAGGCAATCAGCCCCAGCATTTT
CATRLGNQPQHF
>TRBD1|TRBV20-1|TRBJ2-7|-
TGCAGTGCTAGATCCGGGACAGGGGATCGGGACGAGCAGTACTTC
CSARSGTGDRDEQYF
>-|TRBV12-3/TRBV12-4|TRBJ1-4|few
TGTGCCAGCAGCCCCCCATCTGGAGTGACGGAAGAAAAACTGTTTTTT
CASSPPSGVTEEKLFF
>TRBD2|TRBV7-2|TRBJ2-3|-
TGTGCCAGCAGCCATAGCGGGAGTACAGATACGCAGTATTTT
CASSHSGSTDTQYF